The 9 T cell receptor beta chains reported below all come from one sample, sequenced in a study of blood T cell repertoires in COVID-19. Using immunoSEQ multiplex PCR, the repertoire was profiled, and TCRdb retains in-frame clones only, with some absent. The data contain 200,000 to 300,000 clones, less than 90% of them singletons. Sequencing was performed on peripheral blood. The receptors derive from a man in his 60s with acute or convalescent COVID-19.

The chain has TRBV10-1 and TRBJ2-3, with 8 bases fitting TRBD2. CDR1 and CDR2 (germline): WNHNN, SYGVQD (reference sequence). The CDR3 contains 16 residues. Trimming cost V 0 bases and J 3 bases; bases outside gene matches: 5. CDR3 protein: CASSESASGGTDTQYF. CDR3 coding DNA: TGCGCCAGCAGTGAGTCGGCAAGCGGGGGAACAGATACGCAGTATTTT.

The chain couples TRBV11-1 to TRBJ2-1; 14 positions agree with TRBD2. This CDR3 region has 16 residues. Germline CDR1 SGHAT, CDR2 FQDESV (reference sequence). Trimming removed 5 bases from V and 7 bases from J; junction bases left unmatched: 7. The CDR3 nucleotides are TGTGCCAGCAGCACCACCGGGACTAGCGGGAGAAATGAGCAGTTCTTC. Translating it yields CASSTTGTSGRNEQFF.

The CDR3 sequence is CASSLRLGSNYEQYF. The CDR3 region has the DNA TGTGCCAGCAGCCTAAGACTAGGGAGTAACTACGAGCAGTACTTC. The rearrangement joins TRBV14 to TRBJ2-7; D perhaps matches TRBD2 (6 bases). V was cut by 4 bases and J by 3 bases, with 16 bases left in between. The CDR3 runs to 15 residues. Germline CDR1 and CDR2: SGHDN and FVKESK.

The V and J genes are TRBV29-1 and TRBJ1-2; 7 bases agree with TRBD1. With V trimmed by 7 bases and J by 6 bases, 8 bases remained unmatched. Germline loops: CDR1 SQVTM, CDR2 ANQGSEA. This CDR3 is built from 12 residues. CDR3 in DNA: TGCAGCGCCGGGACAGCCCAGGATGGCTACACCTTC. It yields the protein CSAGTAQDGYTF. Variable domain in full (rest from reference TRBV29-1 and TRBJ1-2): SAVISQKPSRDICQRGTSLTIQCQVDSQVTMMFWYRQQPGQSLTLIATANQGSEATYESGFVIDKFPISRPNLTFSTLTVSNMSPEDSSIYLCSAGTAQDGYTFGSGTRLTVV.

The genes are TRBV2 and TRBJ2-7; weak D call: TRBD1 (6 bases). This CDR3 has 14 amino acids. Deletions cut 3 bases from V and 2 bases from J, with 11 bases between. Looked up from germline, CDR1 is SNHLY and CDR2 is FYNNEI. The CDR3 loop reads CASSDVQGTYEQYF. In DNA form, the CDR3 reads TGTGCCAGCAGTGATGTACAGGGAACCTACGAGCAGTACTTC.

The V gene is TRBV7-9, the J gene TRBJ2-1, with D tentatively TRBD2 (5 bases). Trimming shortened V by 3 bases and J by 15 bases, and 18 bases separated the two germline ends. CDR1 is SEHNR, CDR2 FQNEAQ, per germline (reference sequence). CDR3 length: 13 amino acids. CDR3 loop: CASSFPGLGRRFF. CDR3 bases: TGTGCCAGCAGCTTTCCTGGACTGGGTCGGAGGTTCTTC.

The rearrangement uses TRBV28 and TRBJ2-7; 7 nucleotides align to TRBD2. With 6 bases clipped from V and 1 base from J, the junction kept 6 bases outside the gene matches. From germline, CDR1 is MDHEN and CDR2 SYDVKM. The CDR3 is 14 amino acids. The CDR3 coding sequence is TGTGCCAGCAGGTTAAACGGGGGGTCCTACGAGCAGTACTTC. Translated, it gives CASRLNGGSYEQYF.

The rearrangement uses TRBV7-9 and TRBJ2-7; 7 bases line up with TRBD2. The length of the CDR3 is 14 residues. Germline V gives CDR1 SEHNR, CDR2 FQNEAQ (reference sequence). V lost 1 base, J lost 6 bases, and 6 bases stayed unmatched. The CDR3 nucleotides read TGTGCCAGCAGCTTAGTTCTGGGAGGGCTCGAGCAGTACTTC. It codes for CASSLVLGGLEQYF.

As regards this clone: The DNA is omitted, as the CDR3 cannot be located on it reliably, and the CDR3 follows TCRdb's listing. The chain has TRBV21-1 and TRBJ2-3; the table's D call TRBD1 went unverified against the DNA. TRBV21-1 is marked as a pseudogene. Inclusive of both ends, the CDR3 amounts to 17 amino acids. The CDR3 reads CASSKEVGQGATDTQYF.